This TCR beta chain emerged from a study of control samples from healthy donors and cancer patients (TCRdb year 2020). The library was obtained by the immunoSEQ multiplex PCR assay. TCRdb retrieved this table from immuneACCESS and kept in-frame rearrangements only. Not all clones are present; in checked studies, unresolved V genes account for under half, and no reason is known for the remainder. The sample contains around 110,000 clones, more than 75% of them found a single time. The ten most abundant clones make up around 2.5% of the sample. Note on this clone: Its antigen has not been determined. Qualities for individual bases were not recorded, and no much larger clone is one base off.

Sequencing was carried out using blood. The sequence came from a woman in her 70s in good health.

The DNA sequence is TGTGCCAGCAGCTGGAACAGGGGGGTAACCTACGAGCAGTACTTC. Translated, this gives CASSWNRGVTYEQYF. The chain uses TRBV7-2 and TRBJ2-7, with 8 bases aligning to TRBD1. The V end gives up 4 bases and the J end 2 bases, leaving 7 bases in the junction not matched to a gene. The CDR3 sequence holds 15 residues, the cysteine and phenylalanine included. The retained sequence is limited to the CDR3, 45 bases, with the frame set at the first base. The CDR1 and CDR2 encoded by the germline V gene are SGHTA and FQGNSA.